Following are 19 T cell receptor beta chains from one sample sequenced in a study of cytomegalovirus exposure and HLA in healthy donors. Data came from immunoSEQ multiplex PCR; TCRdb stores just in-frame clones and leaves some out. The table lists 70,000 to 75,000 clones, 85% to 95% of them singletons, with approximately 1.3% in the top ten. The specimen sequenced was PBMCs. The receptors derive from a man between 18 and 29 years old in good health and CMV-seropositive.

The chain joins TRBV2 to TRBJ2-5; D is perhaps TRBD1 (7 bases). CDR3 length equals 14 residues. Germline CDR1 and CDR2: SNHLY and FYNNEI. V was trimmed by 5 bases and J by 4 bases, leaving 14 bases between them. CDR3: CASSLHRGGETQYF. The CDR3, as DNA: TGTGCCAGCAGTCTCCACAGGGGAGGAGAGACCCAGTACTTC.

The chain's CDR3 is CASSPYGGELFF. The CDR3 coding sequence is TGTGCCAGCAGCCCCTATGGCGGGGAGCTGTTTTTT. The chain uses TRBV7-3 and TRBJ2-2; D ambiguous. Germline V gene lookup returns CDR1 SGHTA and CDR2 FQGTGA. V was cut by 5 bases and J by 7 bases, with 8 bases left in between. This CDR3 contains 12 residues.

This chain uses TRBV30 with TRBJ2-5; 12 bases agree with TRBD2. The CDR3 runs 15 residues. V trimming: 1 base; J trimming: 7 bases; junction bases outside the gene matches: 7. From germline, CDR1 is GTSNPN and CDR2 SVGIG (reference sequence). In DNA form, the CDR3 reads TGTGCCTGGAGTGACCTAGCGGGGGGGAGGGGGACCCAGTACTTC. Its protein is CAWSDLAGGRGTQYF.

This chain uses TRBV5-1 with TRBJ2-6; 7 bases agree with TRBD1. The germline V gene encodes CDR1 SGHRS and CDR2 YFSETQ. Germline trimming cut 4 bases from V and 0 bases from J; bases unmatched to any gene: 7. CDR3 size: 17 residues. CDR3 loop: CASSPRQGVSGANVLTF. CDR3 DNA: TGCGCCAGCAGCCCGAGACAGGGAGTCTCTGGGGCCAACGTCCTGACTTTC.

This chain joins TRBV2 and TRBJ2-3, with 8 bases matching TRBD1. CDR3 size: 15 residues. Germline V gene sequence: CDR1 SNHLY, CDR2 FYNNEI. V was clipped by 6 bases and J by 1 base; unmatched bases: 6. CDR3 residues: CASRETGAGTDTQYF. In nucleotides, the CDR3 is TGTGCCAGCAGGGAGACAGGGGCCGGCACAGATACGCAGTATTTT.

The chain has TRBV15 and TRBJ1-3; D gene unclear. V was pared by 3 bases and J by 0 bases, with 6 bases between. The CDR3 loop spans 14 amino acids. Germline V gene data show CDR1 as LNHNV and CDR2 as YYDKDF (reference sequence). CDR3 protein: CATSRRGSGNTIYF. In DNA form, the CDR3 reads TGTGCCACCAGCAGGAGAGGCTCTGGAAACACCATATATTTT. Supplemented by reference TRBV15 and TRBJ1-3, the full variable domain reads DAMVIQNPRYQVTQFGKPVTLSCSQTLNHNVMYWYQQKSSQAPKLLFHYYDKDFNNEADTPDNFQSRRPNTSFCFLDIRSPGLGDTAMYLCATSRRGSGNTIYFGEGSWLTVV.

This sequence joins TRBV6-5 and TRBJ1-1; 8 bases match TRBD1. This CDR3 is 13 amino acids long. The V and J ends lost 6 bases and 6 bases, in that order; junction bases with no gene match: 6. CDR1 is MNHEY, CDR2 SVGAGI, per germline. The CDR3 sequence: CASSPDRGAEAFF. The CDR3 DNA is TGTGCCAGCAGCCCAGACAGGGGCGCTGAAGCTTTCTTT.

The chain employs TRBV7-9 and TRBJ2-6; 8 bases map to TRBD1. The CDR3 length is 16 residues. CDR1 SEHNR and CDR2 FQNEAQ come from the germline V gene (reference sequence). J was trimmed by 3 bases and V by 4 bases; bases with no gene match: 5. CDR3: CASSSTRGLGANVLTF. In nucleotides, the CDR3 is TGTGCCAGCAGCTCGACCAGGGGGCTTGGGGCCAACGTCCTGACTTTC.

The chain couples TRBV5-1 to TRBJ2-7; D is possibly TRBD2 (5 bases). The germline V gene has CDR1 SGHRS and CDR2 YFSETQ. The CDR3 has 14 amino acids. The V end was cut by 1 base, the J end by 2 bases, with 10 bases between. CDR3 in DNA: TGCGCCAGCAGCTTGATTACCGGGACCTACGAGCAGTACTTC. Its protein product is CASSLITGTYEQYF.

The rearrangement links TRBV2 to TRBJ1-1; TRBD1 aligns across 7 bases. Germline trimming cut 7 bases from V and 3 bases from J; bases unmatched to any gene: 5. Germline CDR1 and CDR2: SNHLY and FYNNEI. This CDR3 has 13 amino acids. CDR3 sequence: CASTSGQDTEAFF. The DNA of the CDR3 is TGTGCCAGCACCTCTGGACAGGACACTGAAGCTTTCTTT.

This chain connects TRBV6-6 to TRBJ1-1; 8 bases match TRBD1. Trimming cost V 2 bases and J 4 bases; bases outside gene matches: 6. Germline CDR1 is MNHNY and CDR2 is SVGAGI (reference sequence). This CDR3 is built from 15 residues. The CDR3 spells CASSYADGQGTEAFF. In nucleotides, the CDR3 is TGTGCCAGCAGTTACGCCGATGGACAGGGCACTGAAGCTTTCTTT.

The CDR3 DNA reads TGTGCCAGCACCTCCAGGCAGATTAATAATTCACCCCTCCACTTT. Amino acid sequence: CASTSRQINNSPLHF. The chain has TRBV27 and TRBJ1-6; D is undetermined. The CDR3 loop spans 15 amino acids. Trimming left V 7 bases short and J 5 bases short, with 15 bases between. Per germline, CDR1 MNHEY and CDR2 SMNVEV (reference sequence).

The rearrangement links TRBV2 to TRBJ2-1, with 16 bases aligning to TRBD2. The V segment lost 6 bases and the J segment 9 bases; nucleotides outside the gene matches: 8. The CDR3 is 16 amino acids. Germline CDR1 is SNHLY and CDR2 is FYNNEI. CDR3 protein: CASRTGTSGRGSEQFF. In nucleotides, the CDR3 is TGTGCCAGCAGAACCGGGACTAGCGGGAGGGGTAGTGAGCAGTTCTTC.

This chain uses TRBV6-4 with TRBJ2-5; TRBD1 agrees at 8 bases. This CDR3 has 16 residues. V shed 3 bases and J 5 bases; nucleotides not matched to a gene: 11. Germline-derived CDR1 and CDR2 are MRHNA and SNTAGT. Here the CDR3 reads CASSEGGGQGTETQYF. The CDR3 DNA follows: TGTGCCAGCAGTGAGGGAGGTGGACAGGGAACGGAGACCCAGTACTTC.

The chain joins TRBV19 to TRBJ1-5, with 9 bases lining up with TRBD1. Unmatched junction bases numbered 10, after V lost 10 bases and J lost 0 bases. This CDR3 contains 16 residues. Germline values: CDR1 LNHDA, CDR2 SQIVND (reference sequence). The CDR3 reads CATEDRGGDSNQPQHF. The CDR3 region has the DNA TGTGCCACGGAGGACAGGGGAGGAGATAGCAATCAGCCCCAGCATTTT.

The rearrangement uses TRBV9 and TRBJ1-2; D is unclear. The CDR3 runs to 14 residues. The germline gives CDR1 SGDLS, CDR2 YYNGEE. Trimming stripped 8 bases from V and 1 base from J, with 15 bases between. The CDR3 loop reads CASEGGGVNYGYTF. As DNA, the CDR3 is TGTGCCAGTGAAGGAGGTGGAGTTAACTATGGCTACACCTTC.

CDR3 DNA: TGTGCCAGCAGCAAGGGGGCCTTCCAGACCCAGTACTTC. It is translated as CASSKGAFQTQYF. The chain is built from TRBV21-1 and TRBJ2-5; the listed D gene, TRBD1, was not tested against the DNA. TRBV21-1 is a pseudogene segment. This CDR3 is 13 amino acids long.

The chain joins TRBV7-9 to TRBJ2-7; 9 nucleotides line up with TRBD1. The V segment lost 5 bases and the J segment 2 bases; nucleotides outside the gene matches: 4. Germline V lookup: CDR1 SEHNR, CDR2 FQNEAQ (reference sequence). CDR3 length: 14 residues. The CDR3 is CASSRTGEAYEQYF. The CDR3 coding sequence is TGTGCCAGCAGCAGGACAGGGGAGGCCTACGAGCAGTACTTC. Based on the CDR3 plus reference TRBV7-9 and TRBJ2-7, the full variable domain is DTGVSQNPRHKITKRGQNVTFRCDPISEHNRLYWYRQTLGQGPEFLTYFQNEAQLEKSRLLSDRFSAERPKGSFSTLEIQRTEQGDSAMYLCASSRTGEAYEQYFGPGTRLTVT.

The chain carries TRBV11-2 and TRBJ2-1; 8 bases agree with TRBD2. Germline loops: CDR1 SGHAT, CDR2 FQNNGV. V was clipped by 2 bases and J by 6 bases; unmatched bases: 6. The CDR3 is 15 residues long. The CDR3 is CASSLMGTSGNEQFF. DNA for the CDR3: TGTGCCAGCAGCTTAATGGGCACTAGCGGCAATGAGCAGTTCTTC.